These 28 T cell receptor beta chains came from one sample sequenced in a study of identical twins. One entry per CDR3 protein, called by TCRdb with MiXCR from the 5' RACE reads. The repertoire holds about 1.7 million distinct CDR3 sequences, with roughly 35% as singletons. Material for sequencing was cord blood. These receptors were obtained from a newborn girl in good health.

This clonotype was detected a few times. The V call is TRBV12-5, the J call TRBJ2-7, with D perhaps matching TRBD1 (6 bases). The CDR3 loop spans 14 amino acids. Germline loops: CDR1 LGHNT, CDR2 FRNRAP. Trimming cost V 1 base and J 3 bases, with 10 bases left between them. The CDR3 nucleotides read TGTGCTAGTGGTTTGGGCAGGGGAGTCTACGAGCAGTACTTC. Its translation: CASGLGRGVYEQYF.

This clonotype was seen ten or more times. This may be a read error, as it is one base from a much larger clone. V and J are TRBV6-1 and TRBJ2-7; D unresolved. The CDR3 spans 11 residues. CDR1 and CDR2 (germline): MNHNS, SASEGT. Trimming shortened V by 2 bases and J by 2 bases, and 1 base separated the two germline ends. The CDR3 DNA is TGTGCCAGCAGTGAACCCTACGAGCAGTACTTC. As protein: CASSEPYEQYF.

This clonotype has a handful of counts. V usage is TRBV10-3 and J usage is TRBJ2-5; 13 nucleotides align to TRBD2. Germline assignment: CDR1 ENHRY and CDR2 SYGVKD. CDR3 length: 17 amino acids. The trim removed 7 bases at V and 13 bases at J, leaving 21 bases unmatched. CDR3 region: CAITETSGRSRPPLRYF. The DNA for the CDR3 is TGTGCCATCACCGAGACTAGCGGGAGGTCCCGACCCCCTCTCCGGTACTTC.

The V and J genes are TRBV5-1 and TRBJ1-2; D is perhaps TRBD1 (6 bases). Germline loops: CDR1 SGHRS, CDR2 YFSETQ. The CDR3 loop spans 14 amino acids. The V end was cut by 4 bases, the J end by 1 base, with 11 bases between. This CDR3 is CASSPGQINYGYTF. DNA of the CDR3: TGCGCCAGCAGCCCCGGACAGATTAACTATGGCTACACCTTC.

The chain recombines TRBV10-3 with TRBJ1-2; weak D call: TRBD1 (5 bases). V was clipped by 6 bases and J by 0 bases, with 14 bases between them. CDR1 is ENHRY and CDR2 is SYGVKD in the germline V gene. There are 15 residues in the CDR3. The CDR3 protein is CAIRYSTVSNYGYTF. CDR3 nucleotide sequence: TGTGCCATCAGATACTCGACAGTCTCTAACTATGGCTACACCTTC.

The chain carries TRBV28 and TRBJ2-3; tentatively, D is TRBD2 (6 bases). The CDR3 is made up of 16 amino acids. The germline CDR1 and CDR2 sequences are MDHEN and SYDVKM. Trimming cost V 5 bases and J 0 bases, with 15 bases left between them. The CDR3 reads CASSPRDCRSTDTQYF. DNA for the CDR3: TGTGCCAGCAGTCCCCGGGACTGCCGTAGCACAGATACGCAGTATTTT.

The chain carries TRBV3-1 and TRBJ2-7; no definite D call. CDR1 and CDR2 from the germline V gene are LGHDT and YNNKEL (reference sequence). The CDR3 length is 12 residues. The V gene lost 4 bases and the J gene lost 7 bases, with 11 bases spanning the gap. The chain's CDR3 is CASSPTVGEQYF. As DNA, the CDR3 is TGTGCCAGCAGCCCAACAGTGGGAGAGCAGTACTTC.

The rearrangement links TRBV12-3 or TRBV12-4 to TRBJ2-3, with D possibly matching TRBD2 (5 bases). The CDR3 loop spans 15 amino acids. Trimming pared 2 bases from V and 0 bases from J, leaving 9 bases between. For the CDR3, the DNA is TGTGCCAGCAGTTTATGGGGAGCCAGCACAGATACGCAGTATTTT. This gives the protein CASSLWGASTDTQYF.

The table lists this clonotype with a few counts. The chain carries TRBV20-1 and TRBJ2-7; D remains ambiguous. CDR3 length: 14 residues. The germline V gene has CDR1 DFQATT and CDR2 SNEGSKA (reference sequence). Trimming left V 3 bases short and J 1 base short, with 13 bases between. The CDR3 loop is CSARIGRPSYEQYF. The CDR3 DNA sequence: TGCAGTGCTAGGATCGGCAGGCCTTCCTACGAGCAGTACTTC.

The V gene is TRBV12-3 or TRBV12-4, the J gene TRBJ1-5, with 9 positions matching TRBD1. The CDR3 runs to 16 residues. J lost 2 bases, V lost 5 bases, and 7 bases had no gene match. The CDR3 spells CASSEQGALGNQPQHF. CDR3 DNA sequence: TGTGCCAGCAGTGAACAGGGGGCTCTCGGCAATCAGCCCCAGCATTTT.

A few counts support this clonotype. The chain has TRBV6-1 and TRBJ2-7; D not resolved. The CDR3 extends over 13 amino acids. The V end lost 2 bases, the J end lost 0 bases, and 5 bases lay between the germline ends. The V gene's germline CDR1 is MNHNS and CDR2 SASEGT. As DNA, the CDR3 is TGTGCCAGCAGTGAAACTCTCTCCTACGAGCAGTACTTC. Translating gives CASSETLSYEQYF.

This clonotype was seen a few times. The rearrangement joins TRBV20-1 to TRBJ2-1; the D gene is possibly TRBD2 (6 bases). Between the trimmed V and J ends, which lost 1 base and 2 bases, there was a span of 18 bases. This CDR3 is 17 amino acids long. Germline loops: CDR1 DFQATT, CDR2 SNEGSKA (reference sequence). This CDR3 reads CSARATQAGLAYNEQFF. The CDR3 nucleotides are TGCAGTGCTAGAGCTACGCAGGCGGGATTAGCCTACAATGAGCAGTTCTTC.

The rearrangement joins TRBV27 to TRBJ1-1, with TRBD1 as a possible D gene (6 bases). Trimming pared 4 bases from V and 9 bases from J, leaving 15 bases between. The CDR3 runs to 13 residues. Germline V gene lookup returns CDR1 MNHEY and CDR2 SMNVEV (reference sequence). CDR3 in DNA: TGTGCCAGCAGTTCCAACAAGGGGGAGAAAGCTTTCTTT. Protein product: CASSSNKGEKAFF.

This clonotype was counted a few times. This chain uses TRBV2 with TRBJ2-4; no clear D gene. The V and J ends lost 2 bases and 7 bases respectively, with 21 bases between them. The CDR3 loop spans 17 amino acids. CDR1 is SNHLY and CDR2 is FYNNEI in the germline V gene. In nucleotides, the CDR3 is TGTGCCAGCAGTGAAAACGGGTTTTGGCCAGTGGGGAACATTCAGTACTTC. Protein product: CASSENGFWPVGNIQYF. Complete variable domain (other parts from reference TRBV2 and TRBJ2-4): EPEVTQTPSHQVTQMGQEVILRCVPISNHLYFYWYRQILGQKVEFLVSFYNNEISEKSEIFDDQFSVERPDGSNFTLKIRSTKLEDSAMYFCASSENGFWPVGNIQYFGAGTRLSVL.

J is TRBJ2-3 and V is TRBV6-1, with TRBD2 matching 13 bases. CDR1 and CDR2 from the germline V gene are MNHNS and SASEGT. The ends lost 5 bases at V and 3 bases at J; junction bases unmatched: 8. CDR3 length equals 17 residues. This CDR3 is CASSPRTSGSHTDTQYF. In DNA form, the CDR3 reads TGTGCCAGCAGTCCTCGGACTAGCGGGAGCCATACAGATACGCAGTATTTT.

This clonotype was detected a few times. V gene TRBV20-1 combines with J gene TRBJ2-1; 7 bases fit TRBD1. The CDR3 has 15 amino acids. The ends lost 1 base at V and 0 bases at J; junction bases unmatched: 3. In germline, CDR1 is DFQATT, CDR2 SNEGSKA (reference sequence). The CDR3, as DNA: TGCAGTGCTAGAGGCGACAGGGTCTCCTACAATGAGCAGTTCTTC. It codes for CSARGDRVSYNEQFF.

A few counts support this clonotype. The gene calls are TRBV2 and TRBJ1-2; tentative D call: TRBD1 (6 bases). The CDR3 length is 17 residues. Germline V gives CDR1 SNHLY, CDR2 FYNNEI. The V end was cut by 7 bases, the J end by 1 base, with 22 bases between. The CDR3 spells CASMTQGNGNFNYGYTF. The CDR3 DNA follows: TGTGCCAGCATGACCCAGGGGAATGGCAATTTTAACTATGGCTACACCTTC.

The chain combines TRBV6-1 with TRBJ2-3, with a possible D match to TRBD1 (6 bases). The V end was cut by 0 bases, the J end by 6 bases, with 22 bases between. Germline values: CDR1 MNHNS, CDR2 SASEGT. This CDR3 contains 18 residues. In DNA, the CDR3 is TGTGCCAGCAGTGAAGCGCTTGGCCTTACTGCAGGGGATGATACGCAGTATTTT. This sequence encodes CASSEALGLTAGDDTQYF.

This clonotype has only a few counts. The gene calls are TRBV27 and TRBJ1-6, with a weak D call TRBD1 (5 bases). Germline CDR1 and CDR2: MNHEY and SMNVEV (reference sequence). V dropped 4 bases and J dropped 3 bases, with 19 bases sitting between them. The CDR3 has 18 residues. CDR3: CASSSLYTRQNYNSPLHF. The CDR3 DNA is TGTGCCAGCAGTTCTCTCTATACCAGACAGAACTATAATTCACCCCTCCACTTT.

This chain joins TRBV11-2 and TRBJ2-1, with D tentatively TRBD2 (6 bases). The closer fit of TRBJ2-7 to the DNA end suggests the J call may be wrong. The CDR3 has 15 residues. The V gene's germline CDR1 is SGHAT and CDR2 FQNNGV. The DNA for the CDR3 is TGTGCCAGCAGCTTAAGGCGGGGCTCCTACAATGAGCAGTACTTC. It yields the protein CASSLRRGSYNEQYF.

This clonotype turned up a few times. The J gene is TRBJ2-5, the V gene TRBV4-2; D tentatively fits TRBD1 or TRBD2 (6 bases each). The V end lost 4 bases, the J end lost 5 bases, and 14 bases lay between the germline ends. The germline gives CDR1 LGHNA, CDR2 YNFKEQ. This CDR3 comprises 14 residues. This chain's CDR3 is CASSRGRRGETQYF. CDR3 coding DNA: TGTGCCAGCAGCCGGGGCAGGAGGGGGGAGACCCAGTACTTC.

This clonotype occurred a few times. The rearrangement uses TRBV3-1 and TRBJ2-7; the match to TRBD2 covers 11 bases. CDR3 size: 14 residues. Germline values: CDR1 LGHDT, CDR2 YNNKEL (reference sequence). Trimming took 5 bases from V and 3 from J; bases not matched to a gene: 3. The DNA for the CDR3 is TGTGCCAGCAGCGCTAGCGGGGGGCTCTACGAGCAGTACTTC. This sequence encodes CASSASGGLYEQYF.

This clonotype was observed a few times. This chain joins TRBV4-1 and TRBJ1-1; D remains unclear. Trimming took off 1 base at V and 1 base at J, with 13 bases between the two ends. Germline V gene sequence: CDR1 MGHRA, CDR2 YSYEKL. CDR3 length: 16 residues. CDR3 in DNA: TGCGCCAGCAGCCAAGTTTGGGAGGGAGGGAACACTGAAGCTTTCTTT. Protein: CASSQVWEGGNTEAFF.

This clonotype has more than one count but fewer than ten. V is TRBV3-1 and J is TRBJ2-5; tentatively, D is TRBD1 (6 bases). Germline-derived CDR1 and CDR2 are LGHDT and YNNKEL (reference sequence). The CDR3 is 13 amino acids. The V and J ends lost 4 bases and 5 bases respectively, with 11 bases between them. The CDR3 DNA is TGTGCCAGCAGCCTCTACAGGGATGAGACCCAGTACTTC. This encodes CASSLYRDETQYF.

This clonotype was found many times. V and J are TRBV2 and TRBJ2-1; D gene uncertain. Germline CDR1 SNHLY, CDR2 FYNNEI. V lost 5 bases to trimming and J lost 8 bases, with 4 bases between them. The CDR3 is 10 amino acids. The DNA for the CDR3 is TGTGCCAGCAGTATACATGAGCAGTTCTTC. Its protein product is CASSIHEQFF.

The chain recombines TRBV11-2 with TRBJ1-4; unclear D gene. Germline assignment: CDR1 SGHAT and CDR2 FQNNGV. V lost 4 bases and J lost 7, with 10 bases in between. This CDR3 region has 13 residues. CDR3 region: CASSSGWREKLFF. The CDR3, as DNA: TGTGCCAGCAGCTCCGGTTGGCGTGAAAAACTGTTTTTT.

This clonotype was detected a few times. V gene TRBV25-1 combines with J gene TRBJ2-7, with D unclear. CDR1 and CDR2 from the germline V gene are MGHDK and SYGVNS. V shed 1 base and J shed 3 bases, with 7 bases lying between them. CDR3 length: 13 residues. CDR3 sequence reads: CASSESPIYEQYF. The DNA for the CDR3 is TGTGCCAGCAGTGAATCACCGATCTACGAGCAGTACTTC.

The table lists this clonotype with a few counts. The chain has TRBV10-3 and TRBJ2-3, with no clear D. The CDR3 extends over 13 amino acids. CDR1 is ENHRY, CDR2 SYGVKD, per germline. With 8 bases removed from V and 6 bases from J, the gap between germline ends came to 15 bases. The CDR3 loop is CAIGFKAEDTQYF. CDR3 nucleotides: TGTGCCATCGGCTTTAAGGCGGAGGATACGCAGTATTTT.